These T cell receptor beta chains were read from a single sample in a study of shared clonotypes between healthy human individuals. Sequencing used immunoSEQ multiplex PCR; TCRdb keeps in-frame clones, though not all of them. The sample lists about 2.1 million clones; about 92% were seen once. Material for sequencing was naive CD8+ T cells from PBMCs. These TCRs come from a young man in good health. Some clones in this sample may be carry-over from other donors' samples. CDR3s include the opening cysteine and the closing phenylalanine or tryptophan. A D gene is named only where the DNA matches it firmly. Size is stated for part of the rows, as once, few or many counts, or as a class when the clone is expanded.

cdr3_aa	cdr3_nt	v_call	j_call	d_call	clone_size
CAWRGGRTEAFF	TGTGCCTGGAGAGGGGGACGGACTGAAGCTTTCTTT	TRBV30	TRBJ1-1	.	.
CASSSNFYEQYF	TGTGCCAGCAGTTCCAACTTCTACGAGCAGTACTTC	TRBV6-6	TRBJ2-7	.	.
CASSILGYTGDRETQYF	TGTGCCAGCAGCATCCTTGGATACACAGGGGATAGGGAGACCCAGTACTTC	TRBV5-8	TRBJ2-5	TRBD1	.
CASSLPGKTTNEKLFF	TGTGCCAGCAGCTTACCCGGCAAGACAACTAATGAAAAACTGTTTTTT	TRBV7-9	TRBJ1-4	.	.
CASSASGSGGSTDTQYF	TGTGCCAGCAGCGCTTCGGGTTCGGGCGGTAGCACAGATACGCAGTATTTT	TRBV9	TRBJ2-3	.	.
CATSSGNPKYSNQPQHF	TGTGCCACCAGTTCAGGGAATCCCAAATATAGCAATCAGCCCCAGCATTTT	TRBV7-9	TRBJ1-5	.	.
CASSSKDSPNTEAFF	TGTGCCAGCAGTTCAAAGGACAGCCCGAACACTGAAGCTTTCTTT	TRBV27	TRBJ1-1	.	.
CASSLRTSSGELFF	TGTGCCAGCAGCCTACGGACTAGCTCCGGGGAGCTGTTTTTT	TRBV14	TRBJ2-2	TRBD2	.
CASSIAPATDRGYTF	TGTGCCAGTAGTATTGCCCCCGCGACCGACCGTGGCTACACCTTC	TRBV19	TRBJ1-2	.	.
CASSPLGGTEAFF	TGTGCCAGCAGCCCCCTGGGCGGCACTGAAGCTTTCTTT	TRBV7-9	TRBJ1-1	.	.
CASSQGTGNEKLFF	TGCGCCAGCAGCCAGGGGACAGGGAATGAAAAACTGTTTTTT	TRBV4-3	TRBJ1-4	TRBD1	.
CASSLVPPIGGRETQYF	TGTGCCAGCAGTTTAGTTCCCCCGATAGGGGGCCGGGAGACCCAGTACTTC	TRBV27	TRBJ2-5	TRBD1	.
CSVEILAGLPIGEQYF	TGCAGCGTTGAAATACTAGCGGGACTCCCCATAGGGGAGCAGTACTTC	TRBV29-1	TRBJ2-7	TRBD2	.
CASSLNRNYEQYF	TGTGCCAGCAGTTTGAACAGGAACTACGAGCAGTACTTC	TRBV28	TRBJ2-7	.	.
CASSLRGRSTDTQYF	TGTGCCAGCAGCCTCAGGGGGCGTTCCACAGATACGCAGTATTTT	TRBV27	TRBJ2-3	TRBD1	.
CASSAATSGKSYEQYF	TGTGCCAGCAGCGCCGCGACTAGCGGCAAAAGCTACGAGCAGTACTTC	TRBV7-6	TRBJ2-7	TRBD2	once
CASSQVGWAGTEAFF	TGCGCCAGCAGCCAAGTCGGTTGGGCGGGGACTGAAGCTTTCTTT	TRBV4-1	TRBJ1-1	.	few
CASSLTGTVGETQYF	TGTGCCAGCAGTTTGACAGGGACGGTAGGAGAGACCCAGTACTTC	TRBV14	TRBJ2-5	TRBD1	.
CASSLVGEQFF	TGTGCCAGCAGCTTAGTAGGAGAGCAGTTCTTC	TRBV7-9	TRBJ2-1	.	.
CASSPRWGPNTEAFF	TGTGCCAGCAGCCCCCGTTGGGGACCGAACACTGAAGCTTTCTTT	TRBV4-2	TRBJ1-1	.	.
CSVTGYHHWGYGYTF	TGCAGCGTCACAGGGTACCACCACTGGGGCTATGGCTACACCTTC	TRBV29-1	TRBJ1-2	.	.
CASSLRRAGGALQETQYF	TGTGCCAGCAGTTTAAGACGGGCGGGTGGGGCACTCCAAGAGACCCAGTACTTC	TRBV28	TRBJ2-5	.	.
CATSRGGVLNQPQHF	TGTGCCACCAGCAGAGGCGGGGTGCTCAATCAGCCCCAGCATTTT	TRBV15	TRBJ1-5	.	.
CASSEFWGLYGYTF	TGCGCCAGCAGTGAGTTTTGGGGGCTCTATGGCTACACCTTC	TRBV10-1	TRBJ1-2	.	.
CASSLKREAKDEQFF	TGTGCCAGCAGCTTAAAGCGGGAGGCTAAGGATGAGCAGTTCTTC	TRBV5-4	TRBJ2-1	TRBD2	.
CASSSSGTSSYEQYF	TGCGCCAGCAGCTCATCCGGGACTAGCTCCTACGAGCAGTACTTC	TRBV5-1	TRBJ2-7	TRBD2	.
CASGTGSHYEQYF	TGCGCCAGTGGGACAGGATCGCATTACGAGCAGTACTTC	TRBV5-1	TRBJ2-7	TRBD1	.
CSAAGNEQFF	TGCAGCGCCGCAGGGAATGAGCAGTTCTTC	TRBV29-1	TRBJ2-1	.	.
CASIGWPNEKLFF	TGTGCCAGCATTGGGTGGCCGAATGAAAAACTGTTTTTT	TRBV6-1	TRBJ1-4	.	.